The rows below give T cell receptor beta chains drawn from one sample of a study of blood T cells in healthy people across ages. Each CDR3 protein gets one entry after TCRdb re-called the 5' RACE reads with MiXCR. The sample yields over 600,000 distinct CDR3 sequences, around 20% seen once. Material: blood. These receptors originate from a man aged 70 or older in good health. Each CDR3 is given with its conserved first and last residue. Fields, in order: J gene, D gene, V gene, clone size, CDR3 DNA, CDR3 protein. The D gene is left open where the match is weak. Clone size, where shown, is once, few, many, or a class for clones that have expanded.

TRBJ1-1 TRBD1 TRBV28 few TGTGCCAGTAGTTCACAGGGGACTGAAGCTTTCTTT CASSSQGTEAFF
TRBJ2-3 TRBD2 TRBV11-2 . TGTGCCAGCCTAGCGGGACCTAGCATAGATACGCAGTATTTT CASLAGPSIDTQYF
TRBJ2-1 . TRBV28 many TGTGCCAGCAGTTTTCGCAGGGGCGATGAGCAGTTCTTC CASSFRRGDEQFF
TRBJ1-5 . TRBV28 . TGTGCCAGCAGTTTATGGGGGGGGTTACGGCAGCCCCAGCATTTT CASSLWGGLRQPQHF
TRBJ2-7 TRBD1 TRBV29-1 . TGCAGCGTTGAAGATAGCGGACAGGGGGTCTACGAGCAGTACTTC CSVEDSGQGVYEQYF
TRBJ2-4 TRBD1 TRBV2 . TGTGCCAGCAGCCGGGACAGGGGGGACATTCAGTACTTC CASSRDRGDIQYF
TRBJ2-3 TRBD1 TRBV7-8 . TGTGCCAGCAGCTCAGGTGACAGGGGCACAGATACGCAGTATTTT CASSSGDRGTDTQYF
TRBJ2-5 TRBD1 TRBV10-3 . TGTGCCATCACCATCGCGACAGGGGGACAAGAGACCCAGTACTTC CAITIATGGQETQYF
TRBJ2-5 TRBD2 TRBV20-1 once TGCAGTGCTAGAGATGGAACGGGAGGGTCTCAAGAGACCCAGTACTTC CSARDGTGGSQETQYF
TRBJ2-7 . TRBV28 . TGTGCCAGCAGTACCTGGGTCTACGAGCAGTACTTC CASSTWVYEQYF
TRBJ1-1 TRBD1 TRBV20-1 . TGCAGTGCTAGAGTACAGGGGGTAGGCACTGAAGCTTTCTTT CSARVQGVGTEAFF
TRBJ2-3 . TRBV20-1 . TGCAGTGCCGCCCGTGGAGCTAGCACAGATACGCAGTATTTT CSAARGASTDTQYF
TRBJ1-4 TRBD1 TRBV29-1 many TGCAGCGTCCTTAATACAGGGGCAGGCGATGAAAAACTGTTTTTT CSVLNTGAGDEKLFF
TRBJ2-7 TRBD1 TRBV12-3/TRBV12-4 . TGTGCCAGCAGTCGGGACAGGGTAACCTACGAGCAGTACTTC CASSRDRVTYEQYF
TRBJ2-4 . TRBV2 . TGTGCCAGCAGGTCGTGGGGCGTTGGCAAAAACATTCAGTACTTC CASRSWGVGKNIQYF
TRBJ2-1 TRBD2 TRBV7-2 . TGTGCCAGCAGCGCCGCCGGGACTAGCGGCAATGAGCGGTTCTTC CASSAAGTSGNERFF
TRBJ2-1 TRBD2 TRBV12-3/TRBV12-4 . TGTGCCAGCCTACGGACTAGCAGCCATGAGCAGTTCTTC CASLRTSSHEQFF
TRBJ2-7 . TRBV20-1 few TGCAGTGCAGGAAAGGGGGAAGGGGAGCAGTACTTC CSAGKGEGEQYF
TRBJ2-2 . TRBV24-1 . TGTGCCACCAGCGATAACACCGGGGAGCTGTTTTTT CATSDNTGELFF
TRBJ2-1 . TRBV29-1 . TGCAGCGTTGAGGTCACGAGCTCCTACAATGAGCAGTTCTTC CSVEVTSSYNEQFF
TRBJ1-4 . TRBV6-2/TRBV6-3 . TGTGCCAGCAGCTACCTGGGGGCGGATGAAAAACTGTTTTTT CASSYLGADEKLFF
TRBJ1-2 . TRBV20-1 . TGCAGTGCTAGAGATGTTCGGGGCCCCTATGGCTACACCTTC CSARDVRGPYGYTF
TRBJ2-5 . TRBV3-1 few TGTGCCAGCAGCCAAGATCGAGTAACCCAGTACTTC CASSQDRVTQYF